This is a list of T cell receptor beta chains from one sample in a study of T cell repertoires in ileal Crohn's disease. The protocol was immunoSEQ multiplex PCR, while the TCRdb copy is restricted to in-frame clones and leaves out a portion. In the table there are about 31,000 clones, around 80% of which are singletons. Sequencing used ileal tissue. These receptor sequences come from an adult with Crohn's disease. CDR3s include the opening cysteine and the closing phenylalanine or tryptophan. Each record gives: J gene, V gene, clone size, D gene, CDR3 protein, CDR3 DNA. A D gene is named only where the DNA matches it firmly. Rows may omit the clone size; those that give it use once, few, many or a size class.

TRBJ2-7 TRBV4-2 few TRBD1 CASSPRQGAHEQYF TGTGCCAGCAGCCCACGACAGGGGGCCCACGAGCAGTACTTC
TRBJ1-5 TRBV6-6 NA TRBD1 CASSLQGARQPQHF TGTGCCAGCAGTTTACAGGGGGCACGACAGCCCCAGCATTTT
TRBJ2-1 TRBV7-6 NA NA CASSLSGSYNEQFF TGTGCCAGCAGCTTATCCGGCTCCTACAATGAGCAGTTCTTC
TRBJ1-1 TRBV6-5 NA TRBD1 CASSSALDRGQAFF TGTGCCAGCAGCTCCGCCCTGGACAGGGGGCAGGCTTTCTTT
TRBJ1-1 TRBV19 NA NA CASSIDLGVIVEAFF TGTGCCAGTAGTATAGATCTAGGTGTGATAGTTGAAGCTTTCTTT
TRBJ2-5 TRBV27 NA NA CASSLRREETQYF TGTGCCAGCAGTTTGAGGCGAGAAGAGACCCAGTACTTC
TRBJ1-1 TRBV7-2 NA NA CASSLDWRPEAFF TGTGCCAGCAGCTTAGACTGGAGGCCTGAAGCTTTCTTT
TRBJ2-5 TRBV5-5 NA TRBD2 CASSLDSGGLEQETQYF TGTGCCAGCAGCTTGGATAGCGGGGGGTTGGAACAAGAGACCCAGTACTTC
TRBJ2-7 TRBV29-1 once NA CSVDQGSGEQYF TGCAGCGTTGATCAGGGGTCGGGGGAGCAGTACTTC
TRBJ1-1 TRBV28 NA NA CASSLEVTEAFF TGTGCCAGCAGTTTAGAGGTCACTGAAGCTTTCTTT
TRBJ2-1 TRBV5-1 NA TRBD2 CASKELAGSGEQFF TGCGCCAGCAAAGAACTAGCGGGATCCGGGGAGCAGTTCTTC
TRBJ2-4 TRBV7-8 NA NA CASSSITDIQYF TGTGCCAGCAGCTCTATCACAGACATTCAGTACTTC
TRBJ2-3 TRBV6-1 few TRBD2 CASSKTSRSTDTQYF TGTGCCAGCAGTAAGACTAGCCGCAGCACAGATACGCAGTATTTT
TRBJ2-7 TRBV30 NA TRBD1 CAWSRGDRGYEQYF TGTGCCTGGAGCCGAGGGGACAGGGGTTACGAGCAGTACTTC
TRBJ1-2 TRBV5-1 NA TRBD1 CASSTGTGGFYGYTF TGCGCCAGCAGCACAGGGACAGGGGGCTTCTATGGCTACACCTTC
TRBJ2-1 TRBV11-2 NA NA CASSRQVKTFGEQFF TGTGCCAGCAGCCGACAGGTTAAGACATTTGGCGAGCAGTTCTTC